This TCR beta chain was sequenced in a study of T cells after somatic rescue of genetic block. Using immunoSEQ multiplex PCR, the repertoire was profiled, and TCRdb retains in-frame clones only, with some absent. The sample has 10,000 to 15,000 clones; about 74% are singletons. CDR1 MNHEY and CDR2 SVGAGI come from the germline V gene. V was pared by 2 bases and J by 7 bases, with 11 bases between. CDR3 length: 13 residues. V and J are TRBV6-5 and TRBJ1-2, with a tentative D call TRBD1 (6 bases). The clonotype comes from a boy under 18. Sequences were obtained from peripheral blood mononuclear cells (PBMCs). CDR3 region: CASSYAGGGGYTF. Written as DNA, the CDR3 is TGTGCCAGCAGTTACGCGGGGGGCGGTGGCTACACCTTC.